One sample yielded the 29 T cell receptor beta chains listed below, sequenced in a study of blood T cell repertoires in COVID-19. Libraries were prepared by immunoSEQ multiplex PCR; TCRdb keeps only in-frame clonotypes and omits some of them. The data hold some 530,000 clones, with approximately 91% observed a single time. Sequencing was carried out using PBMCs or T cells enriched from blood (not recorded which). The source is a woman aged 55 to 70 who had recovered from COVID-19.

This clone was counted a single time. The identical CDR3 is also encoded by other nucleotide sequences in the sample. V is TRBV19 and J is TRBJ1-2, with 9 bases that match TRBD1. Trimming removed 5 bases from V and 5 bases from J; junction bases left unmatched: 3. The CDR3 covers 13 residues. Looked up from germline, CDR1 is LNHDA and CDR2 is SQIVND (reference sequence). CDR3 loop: CASSPGTGYGYTF. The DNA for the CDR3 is TGTGCCAGTAGTCCCGGGACAGGGTATGGCTACACCTTC. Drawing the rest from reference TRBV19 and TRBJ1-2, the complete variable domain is DGGITQSPKYLFRKEGQNVTLSCEQNLNHDAMYWYRQDPGQGLRLIYYSQIVNDFQKGDIAEGYSVSREKKESFPLTVTSAQKNPTAFYLCASSPGTGYGYTFGSGTRLTVV.

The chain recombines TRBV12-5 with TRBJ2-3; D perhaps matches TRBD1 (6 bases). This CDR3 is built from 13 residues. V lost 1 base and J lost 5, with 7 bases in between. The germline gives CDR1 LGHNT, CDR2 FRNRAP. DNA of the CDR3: TGTGCTAGTGGTTTGGGGGGGCTAGATACGCAGTATTTT. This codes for CASGLGGLDTQYF. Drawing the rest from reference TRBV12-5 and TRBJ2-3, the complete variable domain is DARVTQTPRHKVTEMGQEVTMRCQPILGHNTVFWYRQTMMQGLELLAYFRNRAPLDDSGMPKDRFSAEMPDATLATLKIQPSEPRDSAVYFCASGLGGLDTQYFGPGTRLTVL.

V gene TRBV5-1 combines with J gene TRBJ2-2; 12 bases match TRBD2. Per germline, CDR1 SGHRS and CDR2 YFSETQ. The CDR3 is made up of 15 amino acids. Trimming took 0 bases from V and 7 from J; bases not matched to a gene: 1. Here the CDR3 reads CASSLGLAGDGELFF. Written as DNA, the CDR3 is TGCGCCAGCAGCTTGGGACTAGCGGGGGACGGGGAGCTGTTTTTT.

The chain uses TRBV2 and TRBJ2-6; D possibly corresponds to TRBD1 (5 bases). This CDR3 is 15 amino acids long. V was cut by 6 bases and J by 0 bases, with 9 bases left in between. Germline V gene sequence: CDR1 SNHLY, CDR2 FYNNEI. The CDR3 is CASRRTISGANVLTF. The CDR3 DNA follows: TGTGCCAGCAGAAGGACAATCTCTGGGGCCAACGTCCTGACTTTC.

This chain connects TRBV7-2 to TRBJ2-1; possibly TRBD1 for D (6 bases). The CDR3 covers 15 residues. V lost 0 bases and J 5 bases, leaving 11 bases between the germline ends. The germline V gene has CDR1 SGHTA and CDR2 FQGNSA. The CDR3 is CASSLARQAHNEQFF. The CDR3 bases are TGTGCCAGCAGCTTAGCGAGACAGGCCCACAATGAGCAGTTCTTC.

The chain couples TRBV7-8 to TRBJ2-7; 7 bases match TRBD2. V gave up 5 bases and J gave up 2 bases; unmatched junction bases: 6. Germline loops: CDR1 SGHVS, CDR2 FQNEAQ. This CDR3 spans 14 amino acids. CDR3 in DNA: TGTGCCAGCAGCATACGGGGGGTTGCCTACGAGCAGTACGTC. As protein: CASSIRGVAYEQYV.

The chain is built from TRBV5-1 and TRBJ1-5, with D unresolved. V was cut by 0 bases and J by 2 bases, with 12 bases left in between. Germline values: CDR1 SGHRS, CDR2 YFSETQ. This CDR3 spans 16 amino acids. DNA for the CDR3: TGCGCCAGCAGCTTGGGAATACAGAGTGGCAATCAGCCCCAGCATTTT. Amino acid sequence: CASSLGIQSGNQPQHF.

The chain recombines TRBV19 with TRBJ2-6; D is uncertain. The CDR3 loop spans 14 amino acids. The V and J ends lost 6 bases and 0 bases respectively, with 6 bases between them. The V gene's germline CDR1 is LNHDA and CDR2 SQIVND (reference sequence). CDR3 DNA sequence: TGTGCCAGTAGCCAACTCTCTGGGGCCAACGTCCTGACTTTC. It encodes CASSQLSGANVLTF.

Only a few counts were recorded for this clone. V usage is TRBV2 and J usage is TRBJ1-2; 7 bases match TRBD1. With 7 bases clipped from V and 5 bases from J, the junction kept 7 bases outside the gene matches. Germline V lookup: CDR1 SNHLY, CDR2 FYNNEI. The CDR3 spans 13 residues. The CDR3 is CASMGRGMYGYTF. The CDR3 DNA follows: TGTGCCAGCATGGGCAGGGGGATGTATGGCTACACCTTC.

The CDR3 DNA reads TGTGCCAGCAGTCTGATTACTAACACTGAAGCTTTCTTT. Its translation: CASSLITNTEAFF. J is TRBJ1-1 and V is TRBV2; no reliable D call. Germline loops: CDR1 SNHLY, CDR2 FYNNEI. This CDR3 contains 13 residues. Trimming cost V 5 bases and J 2 bases, with 9 bases left between them.

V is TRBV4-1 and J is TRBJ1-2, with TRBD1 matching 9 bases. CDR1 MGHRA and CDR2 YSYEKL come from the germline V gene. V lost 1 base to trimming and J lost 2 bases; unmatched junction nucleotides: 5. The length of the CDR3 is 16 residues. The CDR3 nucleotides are TGCGCCAGCAGCCAAGCCCCACAGGGGGCGAACTATGGCTACACCTTC. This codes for CASSQAPQGANYGYTF.

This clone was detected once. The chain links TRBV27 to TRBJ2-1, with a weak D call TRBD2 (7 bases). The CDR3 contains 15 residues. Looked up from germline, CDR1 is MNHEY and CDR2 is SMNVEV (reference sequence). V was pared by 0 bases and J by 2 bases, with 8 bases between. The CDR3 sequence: CASSLSGGPYNEQFF. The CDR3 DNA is TGTGCCAGCAGTTTATCGGGGGGGCCCTACAATGAGCAGTTCTTC.

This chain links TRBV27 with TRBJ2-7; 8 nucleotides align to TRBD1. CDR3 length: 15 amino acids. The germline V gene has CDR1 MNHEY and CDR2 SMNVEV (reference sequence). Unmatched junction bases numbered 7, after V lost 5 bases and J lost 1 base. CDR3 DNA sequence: TGTGCCAGCAGTACACAGGGGGGCCGTTCCTACGAGCAGTACGTC. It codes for CASSTQGGRSYEQYV.

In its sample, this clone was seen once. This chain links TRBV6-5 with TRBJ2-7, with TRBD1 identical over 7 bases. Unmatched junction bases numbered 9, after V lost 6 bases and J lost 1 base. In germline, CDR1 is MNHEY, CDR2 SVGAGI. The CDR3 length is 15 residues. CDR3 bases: TGTGCCAGCAGGCCGGGACAGCTCCTTTCCTACGAGCAGTACGTC. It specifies CASRPGQLLSYEQYV.

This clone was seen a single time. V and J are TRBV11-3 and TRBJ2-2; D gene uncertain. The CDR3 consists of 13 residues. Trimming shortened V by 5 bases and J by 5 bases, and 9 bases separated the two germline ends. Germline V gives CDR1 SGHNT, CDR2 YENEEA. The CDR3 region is CASSQANTGELFF. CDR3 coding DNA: TGTGCCAGCAGCCAAGCCAATACCGGGGAGCTGTTTTTT.

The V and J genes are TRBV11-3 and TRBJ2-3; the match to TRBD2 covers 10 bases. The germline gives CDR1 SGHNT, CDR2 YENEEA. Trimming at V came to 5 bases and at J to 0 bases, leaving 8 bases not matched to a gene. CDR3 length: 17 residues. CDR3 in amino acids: CASSLIAGGASTDTQYF. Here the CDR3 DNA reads TGTGCCAGCAGCCTCATAGCGGGGGGCGCTAGCACAGATACGCAGTATTTT.

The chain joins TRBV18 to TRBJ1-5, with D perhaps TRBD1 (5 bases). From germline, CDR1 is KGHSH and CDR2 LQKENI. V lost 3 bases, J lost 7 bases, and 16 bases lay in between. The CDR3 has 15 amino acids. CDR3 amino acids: CASSPRGREGQPQHF. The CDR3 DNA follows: TGTGCCAGCTCACCGCGCGGCAGGGAAGGCCAGCCCCAGCATTTT. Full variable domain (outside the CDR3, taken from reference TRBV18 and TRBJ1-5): NAGVMQNPRHLVRRRGQEARLRCSPMKGHSHVYWYRQLPEEGLKFMVYLQKENIIDESGMPKERFSAEFPKEGPSILRIQQVVRGDSAAYFCASSPRGREGQPQHFGDGTRLSIL.

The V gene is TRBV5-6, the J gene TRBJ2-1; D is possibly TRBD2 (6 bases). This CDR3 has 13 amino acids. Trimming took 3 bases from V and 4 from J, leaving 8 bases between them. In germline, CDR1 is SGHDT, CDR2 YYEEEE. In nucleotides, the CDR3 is TGTGCCAGCAGCTGGGGGGTGTACAATGAGCAGTTCTTC. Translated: CASSWGVYNEQFF.

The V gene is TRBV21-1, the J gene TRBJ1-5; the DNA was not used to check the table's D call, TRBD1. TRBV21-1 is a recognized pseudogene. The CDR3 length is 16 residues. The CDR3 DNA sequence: TGTGCCAGCAGCAAATATGGTAGCCAGGGTTATCAGCCCCAGCATTTT. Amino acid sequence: CASSKYGSQGYQPQHF.

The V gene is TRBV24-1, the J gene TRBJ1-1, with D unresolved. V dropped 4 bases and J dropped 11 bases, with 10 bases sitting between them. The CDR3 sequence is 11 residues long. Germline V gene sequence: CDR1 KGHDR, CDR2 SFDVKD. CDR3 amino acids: CATSEGREAFF. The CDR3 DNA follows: TGTGCCACCAGTGAGGGGAGGGAGGCTTTCTTT.

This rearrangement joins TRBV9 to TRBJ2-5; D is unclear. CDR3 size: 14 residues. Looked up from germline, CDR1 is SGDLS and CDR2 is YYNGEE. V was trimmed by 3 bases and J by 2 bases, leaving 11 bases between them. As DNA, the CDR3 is TGTGCCAGCAGCGGTAGCCCCCCTCAAGAGACCCAGTACTTC. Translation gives CASSGSPPQETQYF.

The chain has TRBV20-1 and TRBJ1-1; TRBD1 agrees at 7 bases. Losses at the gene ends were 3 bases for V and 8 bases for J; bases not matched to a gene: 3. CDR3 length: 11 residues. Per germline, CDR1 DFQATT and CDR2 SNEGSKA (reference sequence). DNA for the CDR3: TGCAGTGCTAGCAGGGGGATAGAAGCTTTCTTT. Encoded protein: CSASRGIEAFF.

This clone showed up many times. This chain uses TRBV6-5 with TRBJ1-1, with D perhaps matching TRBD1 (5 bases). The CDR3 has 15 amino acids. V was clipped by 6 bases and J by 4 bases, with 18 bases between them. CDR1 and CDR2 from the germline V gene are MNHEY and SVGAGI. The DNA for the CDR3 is TGTGCCAGCAGGAGGTCGGGGGAAGGAGGCACTGAAGCTTTCTTT. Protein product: CASRRSGEGGTEAFF.

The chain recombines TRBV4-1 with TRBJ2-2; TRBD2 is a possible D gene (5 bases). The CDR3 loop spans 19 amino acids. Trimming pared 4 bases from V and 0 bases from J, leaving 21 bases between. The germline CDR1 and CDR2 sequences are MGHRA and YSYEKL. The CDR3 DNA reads TGCGCCAGCAGCCGGAGGATCACTTCGACCGACGCGAACACCGGGGAGCTGTTTTTT. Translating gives CASSRRITSTDANTGELFF.

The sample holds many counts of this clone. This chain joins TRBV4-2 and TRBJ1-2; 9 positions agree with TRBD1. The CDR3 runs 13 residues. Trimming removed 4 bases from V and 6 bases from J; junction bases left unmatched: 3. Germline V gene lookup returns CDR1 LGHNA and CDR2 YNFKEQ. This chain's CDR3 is CASSRDRDNGYTF. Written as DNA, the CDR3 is TGTGCCAGCAGCCGGGACAGGGACAATGGCTACACCTTC.

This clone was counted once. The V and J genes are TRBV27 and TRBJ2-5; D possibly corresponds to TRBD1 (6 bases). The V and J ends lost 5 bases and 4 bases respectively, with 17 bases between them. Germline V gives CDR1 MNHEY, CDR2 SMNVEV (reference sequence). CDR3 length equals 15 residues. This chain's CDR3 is CASSHRWGQGETQYF. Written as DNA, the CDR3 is TGTGCCAGCAGTCACCGATGGGGGCAGGGAGAGACCCAGTACTTC.

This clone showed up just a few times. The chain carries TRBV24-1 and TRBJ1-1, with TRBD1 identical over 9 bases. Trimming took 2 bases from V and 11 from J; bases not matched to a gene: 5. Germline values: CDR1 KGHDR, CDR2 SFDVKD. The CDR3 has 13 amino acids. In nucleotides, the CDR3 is TGTGCCACCAGTGATTCCCGGACAGGGGACGCTTTCTTT. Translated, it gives CATSDSRTGDAFF.

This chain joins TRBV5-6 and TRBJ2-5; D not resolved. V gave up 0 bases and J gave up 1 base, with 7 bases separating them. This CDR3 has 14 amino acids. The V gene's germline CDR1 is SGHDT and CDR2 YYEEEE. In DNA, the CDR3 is TGTGCCAGCAGCTTGGATGCGGCCCAAGAGACCCAGTACTTC. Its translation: CASSLDAAQETQYF. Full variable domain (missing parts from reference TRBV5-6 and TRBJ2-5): DAGVTQSPTHLIKTRGQQVTLRCSPKSGHDTVSWYQQALGQGPQFIFQYYEEEERQRGNFPDRFSGHQFPNYSSELNVNALLLGDSALYLCASSLDAAQETQYFGPGTRLLVL.

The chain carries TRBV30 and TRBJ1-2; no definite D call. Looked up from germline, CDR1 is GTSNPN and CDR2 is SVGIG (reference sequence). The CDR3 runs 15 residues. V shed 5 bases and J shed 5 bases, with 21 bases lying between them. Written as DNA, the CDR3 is TGTGCCTGGTCCCGAGGGAGTGGGGAGACTTATGGCTACACCTTC. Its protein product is CAWSRGSGETYGYTF.